The rows below give T cell receptor beta chains drawn from one sample of a study of cytomegalovirus exposure and HLA in healthy donors. Assay: immunoSEQ multiplex PCR; the TCRdb copy retains only in-frame clones and omits some. The data show 110,000 to 150,000 clones, approximately 78% seen once. Sequences were obtained from PBMCs. All receptors derive from a woman aged 40 to 50 in good health and CMV-seropositive. CDR3s include the opening cysteine and the closing phenylalanine or tryptophan. Fields, in order: clone size, J gene, D gene, V gene, CDR3 DNA, CDR3 protein. D genes are given only for firm matches. The size of a clone is reported for some rows only, either as once, few or many, or as a class for expanded clones.

>NA|TRBJ2-7|NA|TRBV7-9
TGTGCCAGCAGCTTATTAGAAATGGTGCAGTACTTC
CASSLLEMVQYF
>NA|TRBJ1-2|NA|TRBV11-2
TGTGCCAGCAGCTTAGACAGGAAGGGCTACACCTTC
CASSLDRKGYTF
>few|TRBJ1-4|TRBD1|TRBV14
TGTGCCAGCAGCGTGCGGACAGGGATGAGTGAAAAACTGTTTTTT
CASSVRTGMSEKLFF
>NA|TRBJ1-2|TRBD1|TRBV6-5
TGTGCCAGCAGTGGCGACAGGGGCTATGGCTACACCTTC
CASSGDRGYGYTF
>few|TRBJ1-4|TRBD1|TRBV19
TGTGCCAGCAAAGACAGGGGGGCTTACGGTGAAAAACTGTTTTTT
CASKDRGAYGEKLFF
>NA|TRBJ1-1|NA|TRBV27
TGTGCCAGCAGCTCATCGGGGGATAGGACTGAAGCTTTCTTT
CASSSSGDRTEAFF
>NA|TRBJ2-7|NA|TRBV14
TGTGCCAGCAGCCAAGTTGGGGGGGCGAACGAGCAGTACTTC
CASSQVGGANEQYF
>once|TRBJ2-2|TRBD2|TRBV30
TGTGCCTGGAGTTTAGCGGGGAGGGGAACCGGGGAGCTGTTTTTT
CAWSLAGRGTGELFF
>NA|TRBJ1-2|NA|TRBV10-3
TGTGCCATCAGCGGCGGGCCCGGGGAGGGCTACACCTTC
CAISGGPGEGYTF
>NA|TRBJ1-5|TRBD1|TRBV23-1
TGCGCCAGCAGTCAACCGGACAGGATGGGTCATCAGCCCCAGCATTTT
CASSQPDRMGHQPQHF
>NA|TRBJ2-1|NA|TRBV9
TGTGCCAGCAGCGACGGGGCCGGGGGACCCTACAATGAGCAGTTCTTC
CASSDGAGGPYNEQFF
>NA|TRBJ1-4|TRBD1|TRBV5-1
TGCGCCAGCAGCTTAACCACAGGGGCGGCTGCTAATGAAAAACTGTTTTTT
CASSLTTGAAANEKLFF
>NA|TRBJ2-1|TRBD1|TRBV13
TGTGCCAGCAGCTTGAGGGACAGATACAATGAGCAGTTCTTC
CASSLRDRYNEQFF
>few|TRBJ2-2|NA|TRBV9
TGTGCCAGCAGCGTAGCCTGGGGGGACACCGGGGAGCTGTTTTTT
CASSVAWGDTGELFF
>NA|TRBJ2-3|TRBD2|TRBV4-2
TGTGCCAGCAGCCAAGAAAATCTCGGGGGGAACACAGATACGCAGTATTTT
CASSQENLGGNTDTQYF
>NA|TRBJ1-3|NA|TRBV14
TGTGCCAGCAGCTTCCGACAGGCTGGAAACACCATATATTTT
CASSFRQAGNTIYF
>NA|TRBJ1-1|NA|TRBV9
TGTGCCAGCAGCGTAAGATCGGGGGGTGCCACTGAAGCTTTCTTT
CASSVRSGGATEAFF
>NA|TRBJ2-3|TRBD2|TRBV28
TGTGCCAGCAGCCAACTAGCGGGAGGGGAAGATACGCAGTATTTT
CASSQLAGGEDTQYF
>NA|TRBJ2-2|NA|TRBV11-2
TGTGCCAGCAGCTCCTACGCGGGTCCCGGGGAGCTGTTTTTT
CASSSYAGPGELFF
>NA|TRBJ1-1|NA|TRBV30
TGTGCCTGGACCCCGGTCGCCAGGGCTGAAGCTTTCTTT
CAWTPVARAEAFF
>NA|TRBJ1-3|TRBD1|TRBV7-9
TGTGCCAGCAGCATCATATCAGGGGGTGGAAACACCATATATTTT
CASSIISGGGNTIYF
>once|TRBJ2-7|NA|TRBV5-6
TGTGCCAGCAGCCTTGGGGCGGTCTCGTACGAGCAGTACTTC
CASSLGAVSYEQYF
>NA|TRBJ2-7|TRBD1|TRBV5-4
TGTGCCAGCAGCCAAGGACCGGGACAGGGGACCTTC
CASSQGPGQGTF
>NA|TRBJ1-5|TRBD1|TRBV27
TGTGCCAGCAGTCCACATACCCCGGGACAGGGGGGTCAGCCCCAGCATTTT
CASSPHTPGQGGQPQHF
>NA|TRBJ2-1|TRBD2|TRBV15
TGTGCCACCAGCGGGGGACTAGCCTCAAGCTCCTACAATGAGCAGTTCTTC
CATSGGLASSSYNEQFF
>NA|TRBJ2-7|NA|TRBV4-2
TGTGCCAGCAGCCAAGAATCTATGTCGCACGAGCAGTACTTC
CASSQESMSHEQYF
>NA|TRBJ2-7|TRBD2|TRBV5-1
TGCGCCAGCAGACCCGGGACTAGCGGGGGCTACGAGCAGTACTTC
CASRPGTSGGYEQYF
>NA|TRBJ1-2|TRBD1|TRBV27
TGTGCCAGCAGTTTATTAAGAGGACAGGGAACTTTCGGCTACACCTTC
CASSLLRGQGTFGYTF
>NA|TRBJ2-5|NA|TRBV7-9
TGTGCCAGCAGCCAATCCGGGCCGACCCAGGGGGGCCAGTACTTC
CASSQSGPTQGGQYF
>NA|TRBJ1-1|NA|TRBV28
TGTGCCAGCAGTGAGGGGGTGAACACTGAAGCTTTCTTT
CASSEGVNTEAFF
>few|TRBJ2-5|TRBD2|TRBV7-6
TGTGCCAGCACCCCCTTAGCGGGAGTGGCAGAGACCCAGTACTTC
CASTPLAGVAETQYF
>NA|TRBJ2-7|NA|TRBV19
TGTGCCAGTAGTATAACAAGAAATTACGAGCAGTACTTC
CASSITRNYEQYF
>NA|TRBJ1-1|NA|TRBV28
TGTGCCAGCAGGGGGCTTGGCACTGAAGCTTTCTTT
CASRGLGTEAFF
>NA|TRBJ1-1|NA|TRBV19
TGTGCCAGTATGGGGCTGAACACTGAAGCTTTCTTT
CASMGLNTEAFF
>NA|TRBJ2-1|NA|TRBV30
TGTGCCTGGAGTGGACCCTTCCCGGGCTCCTACAATGAGCAGTTCTTC
CAWSGPFPGSYNEQFF
>NA|TRBJ1-2|NA|TRBV13
TGTGCCAGCAGCTTTCGGTTTAACTATGGCTACACCTTC
CASSFRFNYGYTF
>few|TRBJ2-7|TRBD1|TRBV4-3
TGCGCCAGCAGCCAAGGGGACAGATCCTACGAGCAGTACTTC
CASSQGDRSYEQYF
>NA|TRBJ1-2|TRBD1|TRBV9
TGTGCCAGCAGCCTCAATACAGGGGGCAAGGGCTACACCTTC
CASSLNTGGKGYTF
>NA|TRBJ2-4|NA|TRBV28
TGTGCCAGCAGTTCCGGGGGTGTAGCCAAAAACATTCAGTACTTC
CASSSGGVAKNIQYF
>NA|TRBJ1-3|TRBD1|TRBV30
TGTGCCTGGACACAGGGGGCCGGAAACACCATATATTTT
CAWTQGAGNTIYF
>NA|TRBJ2-7|NA|TRBV7-9
TGTGCCAGCAGCGGCCGGCGCGGGCGCTTCTTC
CASSGRRGRFF
>NA|TRBJ2-7|NA|TRBV5-6
TGTGCCAGCAGCCCCTCAGGGGACAACTACGAGCAGTACTTC
CASSPSGDNYEQYF
>NA|TRBJ1-1|NA|TRBV7-6
TGTGCCAGCAGCCCCGGCGATCCTAGTGGCACTGAAGCTTTCTTT
CASSPGDPSGTEAFF
>NA|TRBJ2-3|NA|TRBV7-2
TGTGCCAGCAGCCGCACCCGGGGGGCCACAGATACGCAGTATTTT
CASSRTRGATDTQYF
>NA|TRBJ1-3|TRBD1|TRBV9
TGTGCCAGCAGCAACGGACAGGGGGGTTCGTGGGGAAGCACCATATATTTT
CASSNGQGGSWGSTIYF
>NA|TRBJ2-3|NA|TRBV7-2
TGTGCCAGCAGCCCCGGTTTACCTAGCACAGATACGCAGTATTTT
CASSPGLPSTDTQYF
>NA|TRBJ1-5|TRBD1|TRBV28
TGTGCCAGCAGGATACAGGGGCTGGGCAATCAGCCCCAGCATTTT
CASRIQGLGNQPQHF
>NA|TRBJ2-3|TRBD1|TRBV7-3
TGTGCCAGCAGCTTAACCGGGACAGGGAGATCCACAGATACGCAGTATTTT
CASSLTGTGRSTDTQYF
>NA|TRBJ2-1|NA|TRBV2
TGTGCCAGCAGGGGGGGGGACACCGTAAGCTCCTACAATGAGCAGTTCTTC
CASRGGDTVSSYNEQFF
>NA|TRBJ2-7|NA|TRBV30
TGTGCCTGGAGTGCCCAGGGGGGCGAGCAGTACTTC
CAWSAQGGEQYF
>few|TRBJ1-5|NA|TRBV19
TGTGCCAGTAGTATAGCGGGGAGGCAGCCCCAGCATTTT
CASSIAGRQPQHF
>NA|TRBJ2-5|TRBD1|TRBV4-1
TGCGCCAGCAGCCAAGTAACAGGGGGAGAGACCCAGTACTTC
CASSQVTGGETQYF
>NA|TRBJ1-2|TRBD1|TRBV27
TGTGCCAGCAGTCACCGGGACAGGGGGCGGAATGGCTACACCTTC
CASSHRDRGRNGYTF
>NA|TRBJ1-6|NA|TRBV4-3
TGCGCCAGCAGCCAAATAGCAGGGTCCTATAATTCACCCCTCCACTTT
CASSQIAGSYNSPLHF